Following are 14 T cell receptor beta chains from one sample sequenced in a study of T cell responses to AZD1222 COVID-19 vaccine. Repertoires were generated with immunoSEQ multiplex PCR, while TCRdb's copy carries only in-frame clones and drops some. The sample shows tens of thousands of clones, around nine tenths of them seen only once. The material sequenced was peripheral blood, taken on day 0 of AZD1222 vaccination. Receptors originate from an adult in good health.

The gene calls are TRBV27 and TRBJ2-5; 9 bases agree with TRBD1. Unmatched junction bases numbered 5, after V lost 6 bases and J lost 0 bases. The germline CDR1 and CDR2 sequences are MNHEY and SMNVEV (reference sequence). The CDR3 covers 15 residues. The CDR3: CASRFGQGNQETQYF. The CDR3 bases are TGTGCCAGCAGATTCGGACAGGGGAACCAAGAGACCCAGTACTTC.

V gene TRBV5-1 combines with J gene TRBJ2-2; D is unclear. The CDR3 contains 18 residues. V was pared by 0 bases and J by 4 bases, with 19 bases between. Germline CDR1 reads SGHRS; CDR2 reads YFSETQ. CDR3 sequence (DNA): TGCGCCAGCAGCTTGGATTCGTGGCGGACGACGGGCACCGGGGAGCTGTTTTTT. Its translation is CASSLDSWRTTGTGELFF.

The rearrangement uses TRBV5-3 and TRBJ2-1; D might be TRBD2 (6 bases). TRBV5-3 is an ORF; its function is uncertain. The CDR3 is 14 residues long. V was trimmed by 3 bases and J by 11 bases, leaving 18 bases between them. CDR3 DNA sequence: TGTGCCAGAAGCTCACCCAGACTAGTCTTACAGCAGTTCTTC. As protein: CARSSPRLVLQQFF.

The genes are TRBV11-2 and TRBJ2-1; D ambiguous. Germline V gene lookup returns CDR1 SGHAT and CDR2 FQNNGV. This CDR3 comprises 12 residues. Between the trimmed V and J ends, which lost 7 bases and 4 bases, there was a span of 8 bases. As DNA, the CDR3 is TGTGCCAGCACTTCTTCTTACAATGAGCAGTTCTTC. This translates into CASTSSYNEQFF.

Only a few counts were recorded for this clone. The rearrangement links TRBV2 to TRBJ1-2; possibly TRBD1 for D (6 bases). CDR1 is SNHLY and CDR2 is FYNNEI in the germline V gene. Trimming stripped 2 bases from V and 5 bases from J, with 12 bases between. This CDR3 contains 14 residues. CDR3 loop: CASSETGTRYGYTF. Written as DNA, the CDR3 is TGTGCCAGCAGTGAAACCGGGACACGTTATGGCTACACCTTC. Full variable domain (remainder filled in from reference TRBV2 and TRBJ1-2): EPEVTQTPSHQVTQMGQEVILRCVPISNHLYFYWYRQILGQKVEFLVSFYNNEISEKSEIFDDQFSVERPDGSNFTLKIRSTKLEDSAMYFCASSETGTRYGYTFGSGTRLTVV.

The V call is TRBV6-2 or TRBV6-3, the J call TRBJ2-1, with a weak D call TRBD1 (6 bases). The germline V gene has CDR1 MNHEY and CDR2 SVGEGT. The ends were cut back, 0 bases at V and 4 bases at J, with 10 bases in the middle. The CDR3 is 15 amino acids. The CDR3: CASSYSGAAYNEQFF. The CDR3 nucleotides are TGTGCCAGCAGTTACTCGGGGGCAGCGTACAATGAGCAGTTCTTC.

The chain is built from TRBV28 and TRBJ2-3; 7 bases agree with TRBD2. CDR1 is MDHEN, CDR2 SYDVKM, per germline. The CDR3 totals 14 residues. With V trimmed by 5 bases and J by 4 bases, 6 bases remained unmatched. CDR3 region: CASSRAGGSDTQYF. The CDR3 DNA reads TGTGCCAGCAGTCGGGCCGGGGGGTCAGATACGCAGTATTTT.

V usage is TRBV10-1 and J usage is TRBJ2-1; possibly TRBD2 for D (6 bases). This CDR3 is built from 14 residues. Germline V gene sequence: CDR1 WNHNN, CDR2 SYGVQD (reference sequence). The V and J ends lost 0 bases and 9 bases respectively, with 12 bases between them. CDR3 bases: TGCGCCAGCAGTGAGTCCCGCGGGGATCCTGAGCAGTTCTTC. Translated: CASSESRGDPEQFF.

The V call is TRBV29-1, the J call TRBJ1-2; 8 bases agree with TRBD1. This CDR3 contains 12 residues. Trimming cost V 6 bases and J 5 bases; bases outside gene matches: 5. The germline gives CDR1 SQVTM, CDR2 ANQGSEA. CDR3 sequence reads: CSVLRQGYGYTF. CDR3 sequence (DNA): TGCAGCGTCCTACGACAGGGGTATGGCTACACCTTC.

The rearrangement links TRBV11-2 to TRBJ2-1; 13 bases align to TRBD2. Looked up from germline, CDR1 is SGHAT and CDR2 is FQNNGV. The CDR3 contains 15 residues. After removal of 4 bases from V and 6 bases from J, the junction contained 3 bases not matched to a gene. The CDR3 DNA follows: TGTGCCAGCAGCTACGGGACTAGCGGGGTCAATGAGCAGTTCTTC. This translates into CASSYGTSGVNEQFF.

This clone was detected only a few times. The chain couples TRBV10-3 to TRBJ1-6; D unclear. Germline V gene sequence: CDR1 ENHRY, CDR2 SYGVKD. The V end lost 2 bases, the J end lost 10 bases, and 9 bases lay between the germline ends. This CDR3 has 13 amino acids. The CDR3 DNA reads as TGTGCCATCAGTGAGGGCGGCCGGTCACCCCTCCACTTT. Its translation: CAISEGGRSPLHF.

The chain employs TRBV9 and TRBJ1-2, with TRBD1 identical over 9 bases. Germline trimming cut 0 bases from V and 5 bases from J; bases unmatched to any gene: 2. In germline, CDR1 is SGDLS, CDR2 YYNGEE. The CDR3 is made up of 14 amino acids. CDR3 DNA: TGTGCCAGCAGCGTAGGGACAGGGGAATATGGCTACACCTTC. This sequence encodes CASSVGTGEYGYTF.

V gene TRBV11-2 combines with J gene TRBJ2-3; D is undetermined. The CDR3 covers 16 residues. The V end was cut by 2 bases, the J end by 2 bases, with 14 bases between. Germline-derived CDR1 and CDR2 are SGHAT and FQNNGV. CDR3 DNA sequence: TGTGCCAGCAGCTTACGATCAGGCTCGTCCACAGATACGCAGTATTTT. It codes for CASSLRSGSSTDTQYF.

As for this clone: One end of the junction does not line up with germline, which may come from a read error. The chain links TRBV7-9 to TRBJ2-7, with 15 bases that match TRBD2. This CDR3 has 18 residues. Germline CDR1 reads SEHNR; CDR2 reads FQNEAQ (reference sequence). Here the CDR3 DNA reads TGTGCCAGCAGCCCTATTGGACTAGCGGGAGGGGTTTCCTCCGAGCAGTACTTC. This encodes CASSPIGLAGGVSSEQYF.